The clone carrying this T cell receptor beta chain was detected ten times or more. The library tagged each cDNA molecule with unique molecular identifiers. Each CDR3 protein gets one entry after TCRdb re-called the RACE reads with MiXCR. Of under 200,000 distinct CDR3 sequences in the sample, around 13% were seen once. The CDR3 totals 16 residues. Germline CDR1 is SGHAT and CDR2 is FQNNGV. V dropped 1 base and J dropped 9 bases, with 16 bases sitting between them. The data belong to a study of human T cells and chemical hapten exposure. On the study more broadly: 2% DPC applied to a 2 cm by 2 cm arm area sensitized donors.

Regarding time point: patch test 1, 2 weeks after DPC sensitization. Treatment noted: therapeutic diphenylcyclopropenone sensitization with weekly scalp DPC. The specimen comprised whole blood, sampled in connection with sensitization to the hapten diphenylcyclopropenone (DPC). This rearrangement joins TRBV11-2 to TRBJ1-6; weak D call: TRBD1 (6 bases). This clonotype was sampled from a woman in her twenties or thirties with alopecia areata. Some clones in this sample may be carry-over from other donors' samples. CDR3 sequence reads: CASSLGGRVLSSPLHF. The CDR3 nucleotides read TGTGCCAGCAGCTTAGGGGGGCGCGTGCTTAGTTCACCCCTCCACTTT.